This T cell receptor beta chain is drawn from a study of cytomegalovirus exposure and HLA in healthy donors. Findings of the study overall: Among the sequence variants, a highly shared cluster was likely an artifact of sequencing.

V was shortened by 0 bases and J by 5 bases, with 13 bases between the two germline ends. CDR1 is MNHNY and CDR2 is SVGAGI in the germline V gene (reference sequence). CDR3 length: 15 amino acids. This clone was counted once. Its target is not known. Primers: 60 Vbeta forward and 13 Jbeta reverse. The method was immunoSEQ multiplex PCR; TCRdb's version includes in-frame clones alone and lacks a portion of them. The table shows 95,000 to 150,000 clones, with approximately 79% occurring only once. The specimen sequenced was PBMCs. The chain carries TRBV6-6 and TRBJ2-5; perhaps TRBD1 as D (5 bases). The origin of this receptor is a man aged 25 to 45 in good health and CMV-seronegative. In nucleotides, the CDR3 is TGTGCCAGCAGTTACTCGACCCCAAGGGGCGAGACCCAGTACTTC. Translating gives CASSYSTPRGETQYF.